The clone carrying this TCR beta chain appeared a few times. What it recognizes is unknown. Peptide-pool stimulation followed by sequencing identified expanded antigen-specific CD4+ clonotypes in the ViraFEST assay. At the end of roughly 9 days of culture, CD4+ T cells were isolated. Every participant took two doses of the BNT162b2 or mRNA-1273 vaccine. Having tested negative for nucleocapsid antibodies, the vaccine recipients showed no prior SARS-CoV-2 infection. This record comes from a study of vaccination effects on CD4 cells after COVID-19. Assay used: immunoSEQ multiplex PCR; TCRdb lists only in-frame clones, some missing. The data contain under 35,000 clones, 65% to 80% of them singletons. Broader study findings: Healthy vaccine recipients' vaccine-induced clones were almost all SARS-CoV-2 mono-reactive. Clones arising from infection and from vaccination showed marked clonal contraction late after vaccination.

The receptor's source is a human donor who received a COVID-19 vaccine. Sequenced here: CD4+ T cells from PBMCs cultured with HCoV-NL63 spike peptides, sampled after COVID-19 vaccination.

The CDR3 loop is CASSSRGQLNTEAFF. In DNA form, the CDR3 reads TGTGCCAGCAGCTCGAGGGGACAGCTAAACACTGAAGCTTTCTTT. The chain carries TRBV5-4 and TRBJ1-1; 7 bases line up with TRBD1. Trimming removed 3 bases from V and 2 bases from J; junction bases left unmatched: 7. The CDR3 runs 15 residues. CDR1 and CDR2 (germline): SGHNT, YYREEE (reference sequence).